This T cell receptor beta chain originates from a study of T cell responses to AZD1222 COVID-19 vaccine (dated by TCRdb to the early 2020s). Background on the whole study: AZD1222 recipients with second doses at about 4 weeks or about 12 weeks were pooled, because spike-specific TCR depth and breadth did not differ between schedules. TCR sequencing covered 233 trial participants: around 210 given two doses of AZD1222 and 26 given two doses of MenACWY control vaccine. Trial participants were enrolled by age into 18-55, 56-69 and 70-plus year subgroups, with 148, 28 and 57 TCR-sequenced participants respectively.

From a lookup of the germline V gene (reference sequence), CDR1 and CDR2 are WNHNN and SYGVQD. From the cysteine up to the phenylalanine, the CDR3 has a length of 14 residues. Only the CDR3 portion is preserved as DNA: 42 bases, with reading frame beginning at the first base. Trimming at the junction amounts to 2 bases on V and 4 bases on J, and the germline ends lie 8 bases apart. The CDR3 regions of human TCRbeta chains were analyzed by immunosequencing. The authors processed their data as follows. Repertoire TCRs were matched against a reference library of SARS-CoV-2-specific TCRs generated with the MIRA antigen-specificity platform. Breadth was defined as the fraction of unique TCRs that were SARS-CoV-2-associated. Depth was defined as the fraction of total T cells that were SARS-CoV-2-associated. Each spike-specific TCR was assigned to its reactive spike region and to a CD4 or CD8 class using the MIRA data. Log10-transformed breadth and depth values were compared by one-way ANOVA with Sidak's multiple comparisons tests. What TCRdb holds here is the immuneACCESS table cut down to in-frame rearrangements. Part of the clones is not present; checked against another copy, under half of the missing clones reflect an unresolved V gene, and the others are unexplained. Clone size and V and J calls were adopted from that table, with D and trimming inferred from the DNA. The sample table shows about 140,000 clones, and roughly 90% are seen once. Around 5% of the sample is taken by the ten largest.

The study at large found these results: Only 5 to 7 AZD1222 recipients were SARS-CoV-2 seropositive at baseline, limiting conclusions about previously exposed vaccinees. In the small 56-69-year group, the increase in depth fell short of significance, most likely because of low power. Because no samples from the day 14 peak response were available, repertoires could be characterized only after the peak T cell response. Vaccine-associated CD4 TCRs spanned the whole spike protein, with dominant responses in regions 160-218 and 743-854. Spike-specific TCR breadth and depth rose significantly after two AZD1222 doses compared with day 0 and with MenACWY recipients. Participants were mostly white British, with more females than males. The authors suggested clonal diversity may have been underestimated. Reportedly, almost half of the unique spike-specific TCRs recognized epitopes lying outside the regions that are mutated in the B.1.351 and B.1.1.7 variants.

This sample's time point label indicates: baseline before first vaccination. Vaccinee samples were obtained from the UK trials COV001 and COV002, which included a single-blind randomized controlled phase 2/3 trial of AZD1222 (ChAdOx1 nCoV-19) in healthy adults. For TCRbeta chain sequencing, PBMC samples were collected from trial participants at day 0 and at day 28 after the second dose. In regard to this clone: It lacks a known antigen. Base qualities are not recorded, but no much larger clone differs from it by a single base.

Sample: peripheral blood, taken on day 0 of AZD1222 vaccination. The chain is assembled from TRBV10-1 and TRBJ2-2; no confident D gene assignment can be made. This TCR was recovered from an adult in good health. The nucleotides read TGCGCCAGCAGTGAGCCCGCTGGCACCGGGGAGCTGTTTTTT. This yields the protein CASSEPAGTGELFF.